This T cell receptor (beta chain) was found in a study of T-cell memory formation after mild COVID-19. Study details: TCR clusters largely stayed donor specific.

Study-level results: Some SARS-CoV-2-responding clones were already detected in memory before infection. Day 15 to 85 contracting clones showed balanced CD4/CD8; day 15 to 37 expanders favored CD4+. Among CD4+ contracting clones, most were CM and EM, and CD8+ ones EMRA.

MiXCR, applied by TCRdb to the 5' RACE reads, yields one record per CDR3 protein. The sample records roughly 400,000 distinct CDR3 sequences, 18% being singletons. On this clonotype: The antigen is unknown.

The sequencing sample was made of PBMCs or a T cell subset sorted from them (not recorded which). The sequence was obtained from a man younger than 35 who had mild COVID-19 (a few samples of this study predate the infection). Cell type and time point are not known.

CDR3 nucleotides: TGTGCCTGGAGTGTACTTACAGGGGCTCTCTCATCTAACTATGGCTACACCTTC. This gives the protein CAWSVLTGALSSNYGYTF. V gene TRBV30 combines with J gene TRBJ1-2, with 7 bases matching TRBD1. This CDR3 has 18 amino acids. With 0 bases clipped from V and 0 bases from J, the junction kept 13 bases outside the gene matches. Per germline, CDR1 GTSNPN and CDR2 SVGIG (reference sequence).